The clone carrying this T cell receptor (beta chain) is a singleton in its sample. Original methodology: Amplification with reference gene primers provided the estimates of nucleated cell counts. This table comes from immunoSEQ multiplex PCR, and its TCRdb copy is limited to in-frame clones, with some not included. V, J and clone size derive from that table, while D and trimming were established from the DNA sequence. The repertoire holds about 200,000 clones, with 81% as singletons. These data come from a study of blood T cell repertoires in COVID-19. The CDR3 sequence is 15 residues long. The ends lost 2 bases at V and 1 base at J; junction bases unmatched: 3. The V gene's germline CDR1 is MDHEN and CDR2 SYDVKM.

This chain joins TRBV28 and TRBJ2-7, with 9 bases that match TRBD2. This receptor was identified in a woman at least 80 years old with acute or convalescent COVID-19. The specimen sequenced was peripheral blood. The CDR3 DNA reads as TGTGCCAGCAGTTTACTAGCGGGATTTTCCTACGAGCAGTACTTC. Its translation: CASSLLAGFSYEQYF.